What follows is one TCR beta chain and its context. The sample is drawn from a study of blood T cell repertoires in COVID-19. Study at large: Material from acute and convalescent COVID-19 was sourced from the United States, Italy and Spain.

Authors' methods: It was from reference gene primer amplification that nucleated cell counts were estimated. Sequenced by immunoSEQ multiplex PCR; TCRdb stores in-frame clones only, minus some. That table supplies the V and J calls and clone size; D and trimming were determined from the DNA. The sample lists some 180,000 clones, around 80% occurring once. CDR1 and CDR2 (germline): SGDLS, YYNGEE. The CDR3 length is 15 residues. With V trimmed by 3 bases and J by 4 bases, 4 bases remained unmatched. The chain is built from TRBV9 and TRBJ2-1, with TRBD2 identical over 10 bases. This clonotype was sampled from a woman older than 75 with active or convalescent COVID-19. Sample: peripheral blood. CDR3 DNA: TGTGCCAGCAGCGGGTCTAGCGGGGGATACAATGAGCAGTTCTTC. Translating gives CASSGSSGGYNEQFF. Complete variable domain (other parts from reference TRBV9 and TRBJ2-1): DSGVTQTPKHLITATGQRVTLRCSPRSGDLSVYWYQQSLDQGLQFLIQYYNGEERAKGNILERFSAQQFPDLHSELNLSSLELGDSALYFCASSGSSGGYNEQFFGPGTRLTVL.